The TCR beta chain under discussion was sequenced for a study of identical twins. Findings and caveats of the study: Invariant cells of the MAIT and iNKT types might have partly distorted the zero-insertion analyses. Insertions were reduced in abundant cord blood beta clonotypes but not in memory repertoires. Alpha sequences that were out-of-frame and twin-shared showed an excess of low generation probability. In drawing conclusions, the study used cross-sectional statistical analysis and did not follow the same donors.

TCRdb used MiXCR to reprocess the 5' RACE reads, holding one entry per CDR3 protein. The table records 130,000 to 150,000 distinct CDR3 sequences, around 3.5% of them present only once. This clonotype was counted at least ten times. The target antigen is unknown. The germline V gene has CDR1 LGHDT and CDR2 YNNKEL (reference sequence). J lost 5 bases, V lost 1 base, and 9 bases had no gene match. The CDR3 consists of 19 residues. The TCR comes from a man between 18 and 29 years old in good health. The gene calls are TRBV3-1 and TRBJ2-2; TRBD2 agrees at 14 bases. Sequencing was done on a sample of memory T cells sorted from blood. CDR3 protein: CASSQVGIGLAGGTGELFF. DNA of the CDR3: TGTGCCAGCAGCCAAGTTGGAATAGGACTAGCGGGAGGAACCGGGGAGCTGTTTTTT.